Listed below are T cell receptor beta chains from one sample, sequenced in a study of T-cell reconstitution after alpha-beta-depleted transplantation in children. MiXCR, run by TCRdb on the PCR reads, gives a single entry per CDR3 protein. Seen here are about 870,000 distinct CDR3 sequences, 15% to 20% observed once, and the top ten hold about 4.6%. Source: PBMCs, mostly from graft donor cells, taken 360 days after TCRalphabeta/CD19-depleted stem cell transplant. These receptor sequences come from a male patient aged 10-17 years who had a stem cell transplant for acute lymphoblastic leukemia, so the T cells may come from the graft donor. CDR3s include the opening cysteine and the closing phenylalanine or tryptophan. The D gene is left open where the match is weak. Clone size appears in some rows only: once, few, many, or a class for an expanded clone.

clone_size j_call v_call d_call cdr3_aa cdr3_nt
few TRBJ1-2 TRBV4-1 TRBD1 CASSQNRDSVNYGYTF TGCGCCAGCAGCCAAAACCGGGACAGTGTTAACTATGGCTACACCTTC
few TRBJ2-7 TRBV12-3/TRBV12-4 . CASSLRPGASSYEQYF TGTGCCAGCAGTTTGCGACCCGGCGCGAGCTCCTACGAGCAGTACTTC
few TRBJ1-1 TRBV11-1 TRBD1 CASSLDRGRGAFF TGTGCCAGCAGCCTTGACAGGGGGCGGGGAGCTTTCTTT
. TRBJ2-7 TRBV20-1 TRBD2 CSVPTSGRLNEQYF TGCAGTGTTCCGACTAGCGGGAGGTTGAACGAGCAGTACTTC
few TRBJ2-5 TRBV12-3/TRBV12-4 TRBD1 CASSLRDRGNQETQYF TGTGCCAGCAGTCTCCGGGACAGGGGGAACCAAGAGACCCAGTACTTC
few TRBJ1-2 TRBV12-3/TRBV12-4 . CASSFGLTGNYGYTF TGTGCCAGCAGTTTCGGGCTGACCGGAAACTATGGCTACACCTTC
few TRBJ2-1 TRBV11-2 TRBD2 CASSLESRSLAGVNNEQFF TGTGCCAGCAGCTTAGAATCCCGGTCGCTAGCGGGTGTCAACAATGAGCAGTTCTTC
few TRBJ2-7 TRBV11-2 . CASSLVGTSDYEQYF TGTGCCAGCAGCTTAGTTGGGACATCAGACTACGAGCAGTACTTC
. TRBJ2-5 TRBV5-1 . CASAKQGETQYF TGCGCCAGCGCGAAACAGGGAGAGACCCAGTACTTC
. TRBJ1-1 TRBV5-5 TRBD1 CASSWGQGLNTEAFF TGTGCCAGCAGCTGGGGACAGGGCTTGAACACTGAAGCTTTCTTT
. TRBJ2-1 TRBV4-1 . CASSHSNNEQFF TGCGCCAGCAGCCATTCGAACAATGAGCAGTTCTTC
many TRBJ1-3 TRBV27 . CASSLRLFDTIYF TGTGCCAGCAGTTTACGGTTATTCGACACCATATATTTT
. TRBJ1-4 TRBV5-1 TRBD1 CASSPGTGKNEKLFF TGCGCCAGCAGCCCTGGGACAGGGAAAAACGAAAAACTGTTTTTT
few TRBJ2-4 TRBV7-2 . CASSTLAYKNIQYF TGTGCCAGCAGCACCCTAGCGTATAAAAACATTCAGTACTTC
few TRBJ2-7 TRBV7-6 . CASSPRLAGIYEQYF TGTGCCAGCAGCCCCAGGCTGGCGGGGATCTACGAGCAGTACTTC
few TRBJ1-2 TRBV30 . CAWSVTAYGYTF TGTGCCTGGAGTGTAACAGCCTATGGCTACACCTTC
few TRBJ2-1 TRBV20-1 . CSARDFFLGAQNEQFF TGCAGTGCTAGAGATTTCTTCTTGGGGGCGCAGAATGAGCAGTTCTTC
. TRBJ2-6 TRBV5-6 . CASSLFPGASSGANVLTF TGTGCCAGCAGCTTGTTTCCGGGGGCTAGCTCTGGGGCCAACGTCCTGACTTTC
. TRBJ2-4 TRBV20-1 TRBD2 CSASFGTSGLAKNIQYF TGCAGTGCTAGCTTCGGGACTAGCGGACTAGCCAAAAACATTCAGTACTTC
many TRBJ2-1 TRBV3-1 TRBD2 CASSRTSGRYNEQFF TGTGCCAGCAGTCGGACTAGCGGGAGATACAATGAGCAGTTCTTC
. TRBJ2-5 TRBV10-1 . CASSGKVGSRQETQYF TGCGCCAGCAGTGGGAAGGTGGGGAGTCGCCAAGAGACCCAGTACTTC
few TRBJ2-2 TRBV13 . CASSVRSGAGELFF TGTGCCAGCAGCGTAAGGTCAGGGGCCGGGGAGCTGTTTTTT
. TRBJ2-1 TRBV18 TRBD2 CASSPTSGKNEQFF TGTGCCAGCTCCCCGACTAGCGGGAAAAATGAGCAGTTCTTC
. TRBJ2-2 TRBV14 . CASSPRAFLAQTGELFF TGTGCCAGCAGCCCCCGGGCTTTTCTAGCGCAGACCGGGGAGCTGTTTTTT
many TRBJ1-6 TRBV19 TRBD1 CASSMGQGDSPLHF TGTGCCAGTAGTATGGGACAGGGGGACTCACCCCTCCACTTT
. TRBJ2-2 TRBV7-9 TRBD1 CASSSSSIDRGPGELFF TGTGCCAGCAGCTCATCCTCCATCGACAGGGGTCCCGGGGAGCTGTTTTTT
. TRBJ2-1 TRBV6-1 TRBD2 CASSQLLLAGGYNEQFF TGTGCCAGCAGCCAATTGCTTCTAGCGGGAGGTTACAATGAGCAGTTCTTC
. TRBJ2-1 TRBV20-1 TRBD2 CSARVVRAGGAGFF TGCAGTGCTAGAGTAGTACGAGCGGGAGGGGCGGGGTTCTTC
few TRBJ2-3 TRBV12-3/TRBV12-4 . CASKNADISGTDTQYF TGTGCCAGCAAAAACGCAGACATATCGGGCACAGATACGCAGTATTTT
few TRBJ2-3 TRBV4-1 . CASSAGTHTDTQYF TGCGCCAGCAGCGCCGGGACTCACACAGATACGCAGTATTTT
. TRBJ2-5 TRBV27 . CASSLGPPGPLPETQYF TGTGCCAGCAGTTTAGGTCCTCCGGGACCTCTCCCAGAGACCCAGTACTTC
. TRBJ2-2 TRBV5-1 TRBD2 CASSPTSGSYTGELFF TGCGCCAGCAGCCCGACTAGCGGGAGTTACACCGGGGAGCTGTTTTTT
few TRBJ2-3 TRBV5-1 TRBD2 CASSSRLNLAGAPGDTQYF TGCGCCAGCAGCTCCCGATTGAACCTAGCGGGAGCGCCAGGAGATACGCAGTATTTT
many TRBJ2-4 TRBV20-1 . CASDRRWGAKNIQYF TGCGCGAGCGACCGGAGATGGGGAGCCAAAAACATTCAGTACTTC
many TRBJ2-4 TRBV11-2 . CASSLAPVPFKNIQYF TGTGCCAGCAGCTTAGCCCCCGTCCCGTTCAAAAACATTCAGTACTTC
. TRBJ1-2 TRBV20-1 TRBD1 CSADDRVLYGYTF TGCAGTGCTGATGACAGGGTGCTATATGGCTACACCTTC
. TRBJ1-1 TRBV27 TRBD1 CASSFGTGGNTEAFF TGTGCCAGCAGTTTCGGGACAGGGGGGAACACTGAAGCTTTCTTT
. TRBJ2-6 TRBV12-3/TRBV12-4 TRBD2 CASRPTPLAGGTGANVLTF TGTGCCAGCAGGCCCACTCCTCTAGCGGGAGGGACTGGGGCCAACGTCCTGACTTTC
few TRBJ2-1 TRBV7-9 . CASRVVGSYNEQFF TGTGCCTCCAGGGTAGTGGGCTCCTACAATGAGCAGTTCTTC
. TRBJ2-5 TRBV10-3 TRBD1 CAISERGQFVTQYF TGTGCCATCAGTGAGAGGGGACAGTTCGTGACCCAGTACTTC
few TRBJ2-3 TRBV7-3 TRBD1 CASSLIPGQGPFTDTQYF TGTGCCAGCAGCTTAATTCCGGGACAGGGTCCCTTCACAGATACGCAGTATTTT
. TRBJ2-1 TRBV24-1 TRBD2 CATSDPGRANVYEQFF TGTGCCACCAGTGACCCCGGGAGGGCTAATGTCTATGAGCAGTTCTTC
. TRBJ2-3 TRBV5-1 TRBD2 CASSLVAGVGTDTQYF TGCGCCAGCAGCTTGGTAGCGGGAGTGGGCACAGATACGCAGTATTTT
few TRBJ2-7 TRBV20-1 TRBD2 CSALKREAAYEQYF TGCAGTGCCCTGAAGCGGGAGGCGGCCTACGAGCAGTACTTC